This T cell receptor (beta chain) originates from a study of shared clonotypes between healthy human individuals. Looking at the study overall: Ranging from 18 to 49 in age, donors were a couple of women and three men. Three plates were used per donor for CD4 naive, three for CD4 memory, two for CD8 naive and one for CD8 memory.

The naive CD8 population came from CD45RO-negative cells selected for CCR7, without terminally differentiated effector memory CD45RA+ cells. This clone was seen just once. Its antigen remains unknown. The assay ran at deep level. Libraries were prepared by immunoSEQ multiplex PCR; TCRdb keeps only in-frame clonotypes and omits some of them. The sample consists of about 1.9 million clones, roughly 95% of them appearing once. Overall study results and limits: When compared with the clonotypes that were shared by all four sorted-subset donors, the non-shared clonotypes turned out to have lower generation probabilities.

V was pared by 5 bases and J by 0 bases, with 13 bases of the junction left unmatched. The CDR3 runs 18 residues. Germline V gene data show CDR1 as LNHDA and CDR2 as SQIVND (reference sequence). Source material: naive CD8+ T cells from PBMCs. The V and J genes are TRBV19 and TRBJ2-7; 10 bases are shared with TRBD1. The source is a man aged 18 to 30 in good health. Some clones in this sample may be carry-over from other donors' samples. The CDR3 DNA reads as TGTGCCAGTAGTGACTACCGGGACAGGGGCGCCACCTCCTACGAGCAGTACTTC. The encoded protein is CASSDYRDRGATSYEQYF.